This TCR beta chain was profiled in a study of cytomegalovirus exposure and HLA in healthy donors. The CDR3 extends over 14 amino acids. Germline V gives CDR1 SGHRS, CDR2 YFSETQ. V lost 1 base and J 6 bases, leaving 10 bases between the germline ends. Sequencing used immunoSEQ multiplex PCR; TCRdb keeps in-frame clones, though not all of them. The data hold approximately 140,000 clones, with about four fifths observed a single time. Notes on this clone: Its matching antigen is unknown.

Study outcomes and limitations: The study flagged around 160 TCR beta chains as cytomegalovirus-associated. Most observed TCR sequences were rare, whereas some public TCRs were detected in many donors.

Material for sequencing was PBMCs. This clonotype was sampled from a woman in her 30s in good health and CMV-seronegative. This chain joins TRBV5-1 and TRBJ1-4; a possible D gene is TRBD1 (6 bases). CDR3 DNA: TGCGCCAGCAGCTTGCTAGAGGGGGATGAAAAACTGTTTTTT. Protein: CASSLLEGDEKLFF.